This T cell receptor beta chain was found in a study of cytomegalovirus exposure and HLA in healthy donors. A remark on this clone: Its antigen is unknown.

Study-level points and caveats: In vitro, a few CMV-associated chains proved specific for CMV antigens. Later work found that TCR association rates differed between HLA loci; DRB1 had the most and HLA-C the fewest. 87-base-pair reads could not separate some V segments, including TRBV6-2 and TRBV6-3. TCR beta sequences numbering some 17,000 were associated with HLA alleles at 0.05 false discovery rate in a later analysis.

V lost 0 bases and J lost 0, with 7 bases in between. This CDR3 spans 15 amino acids. Germline loops: CDR1 ENHRY, CDR2 SYGVKD. A multiplex PCR was run with 60 Vbeta primers and 13 Jbeta primers. Generated by immunoSEQ multiplex PCR, the TCRdb table keeps only in-frame clones and is missing some. In the table there are 150,000 to 180,000 clones, around 81% of which are singletons. The chain has TRBV10-3 and TRBJ2-3; a weak D match, TRBD1 (5 bases). This receptor was taken from a woman between 40 and 55 years old in good health and CMV-seropositive. The sequenced sample was PBMCs. Here the CDR3 reads CAISESWGSTDTQYF. CDR3 bases: TGTGCCATCAGTGAGTCGTGGGGCAGCACAGATACGCAGTATTTT.